This TCR beta chain was identified in a study of blood T cell repertoires in COVID-19. For the study at large: Acute and convalescent COVID-19 samples came from the United States, Italy and Spain. PBMCs, B-cell-depleted T cells, or T cells were the source of the cDNA or gDNA that made up the material.

This clone turned up a few times. V was shortened by 4 bases and J by 1 base, with 14 bases between the two germline ends. The CDR3 has 14 residues. Looked up from germline, CDR1 is SQVTM and CDR2 is ANQGSEA. Sequencing used immunoSEQ multiplex PCR; TCRdb keeps in-frame clones, though not all of them. The data contain 190,000 or so clones, around nine tenths of them singletons. The sample comprised peripheral blood. The rearrangement uses TRBV29-1 and TRBJ2-7, with D perhaps matching TRBD2 (6 bases). This TCR was sampled from a man aged 35-49 years with active or convalescent COVID-19. The DNA for the CDR3 is TGCAGCGTTGTCGAGCGGGCGAAATCCTACGAGCAGTACTTC. It codes for CSVVERAKSYEQYF.